This TCR beta chain came from a study of identical twins' blood T cells. Looking at the study overall: About 50 million reads came from 12 libraries, six alpha, six beta.

Study-wide results and limits: Out-of-frame TCRbeta clonotypes reportedly had markedly more similar V usage in twins than unrelated donors.

Turning to this clonotype: What it binds is unknown.

TCR cDNA libraries came from RNA via a modified published protocol. Sample barcodes were added at both library ends during cDNA synthesis. A single record per CDR3 protein comes from TCRdb applying MiXCR to the 5' RACE reads. The table lists 350,000 to 450,000 distinct CDR3 sequences, about 28% of them singletons, with 6.1% in the top ten. Sequencing was performed on PBMCs. The clonotype comes from a woman aged 18 to 55 in good health.

The DNA for the CDR3 is TGTGCCAGCAGCGGGACTAGCGGGTCGCCAGATACGCAGTATTTT. Amino acids: CASSGTSGSPDTQYF. The rearrangement links TRBV11-2 to TRBJ2-3, with 12 bases matching TRBD2. The V segment lost 5 bases and the J segment 4 bases; nucleotides outside the gene matches: 4. Germline-derived CDR1 and CDR2 are SGHAT and FQNNGV. This CDR3 has 15 amino acids.